The clone carrying this T cell receptor beta chain has just one count. A read error may account for a junction end that differs from germline. This record comes from a study of tumor and adjacent non-tumor tissue in lung cancer. In the study overall: There were around eleven adenocarcinoma, a couple of squamous cell carcinoma and 1 small cell lung cancer cases.

Germline V CDR1 and CDR2: SGHAT, FQNNGV. The CDR3 is 16 amino acids. No cell sorting was done before RNA was extracted from the tissue. Distant lung tissue was collected more than 3 cm away from the tumor edge. Three rounds of nested PCR, following a modified ARM-PCR protocol, produced the TCRbeta library. A single record per CDR3 protein comes from TCRdb applying MiXCR to the multiplex PCR reads. The repertoire holds 110,000 or so distinct CDR3 sequences, with about 63% as singletons. The sequence was obtained from a man in his fifties or sixties with non-small cell lung cancer. Sequencing was performed on distant non-tumor lung tissue. The chain uses TRBV11-2 and TRBJ2-7; TRBD1 or TRBD2 may be the D gene (7 bases each). CDR3 DNA sequence: TGTACCAGCAGCTCCCCGGGGACAGCGGGATGGGACGGGCAGTACTTC. It is translated as CTSSSPGTAGWDGQYF.